This TCR beta chain derives from a study of shared clonotypes between healthy human individuals. Study details: CD4 naive and CD4 memory each took three plates per donor, while CD8 naive took two and CD8 memory one.

This CDR3 is 16 amino acids long. V lost 0 bases and J lost 0, with 9 bases in between. In germline, CDR1 is LGHNA, CDR2 YSLEER. The naive CD8 subset, CD45RO-negative cells positively selected for CCR7, excluded terminally differentiated effector memory CD45RA+ cells. The test was conducted at deep level. The table came from immunoSEQ multiplex PCR; TCRdb's copy has only in-frame clones and leaves some out. The data contain about 2.1 million clones, about 92% of them singletons. This clonotype was sampled from a man between 18 and 35 years old in good health. Some clones in this sample may be carry-over from other donors' samples. Sequenced sample: naive CD8+ T cells from PBMCs. This sequence joins TRBV4-3 and TRBJ2-1; TRBD2 is a possible D gene (6 bases). CDR3 region: CASSQDHGGSYNEQFF. CDR3 DNA: TGCGCCAGCAGCCAAGATCACGGGGGCTCCTACAATGAGCAGTTCTTC.